The 13 T cell receptor beta chains reported below all come from one sample, sequenced in a study of blood T cell repertoires in COVID-19 (dated by TCRdb to 2020 to 2022). Receptors were amplified or captured by the immunoSEQ multiplex PCR assay. TCRdb limited this immuneACCESS table to in-frame rearrangements with V and J called. A share of clones is missing; checked studies link under half to unresolved V genes, and the rest is unexplained. The sample has about 170,000 clones on record, 87% of them singletons. Clones ranked in the top ten supply around 1.2% of the sample. The sequenced material came from PBMCs or T cells enriched from blood (not recorded which). The receptors here all came from a human donor with acute COVID-19. The donor label of this sample is uncertain.

This sequence joins TRBV4-3 and TRBJ2-2; 7 bases line up with TRBD1. CDR3 size: 14 residues. In germline, CDR1 is LGHNA, CDR2 YSLEER. The ends lost 0 bases at V and 8 bases at J; junction bases unmatched: 3. The CDR3 reads CASSQDPRGGELFF. CDR3 in DNA: TGCGCCAGCAGCCAAGACCCCAGGGGGGGGGAGCTGTTTTTT.

The rearrangement uses TRBV18 and TRBJ2-7; 7 bases are shared with TRBD1. The CDR3 consists of 15 residues. V lost 3 bases, J lost 0 bases, and 5 bases stayed unmatched. The germline gives CDR1 KGHSH, CDR2 LQKENI. The CDR3: CASSPGTASSYEQYF. In DNA form, the CDR3 reads TGTGCCAGCTCACCGGGGACAGCGAGCTCCTACGAGCAGTACTTC.

This chain uses TRBV21-1 with TRBJ1-2; the DNA was not compared with TRBD1, the D call given in the table. TRBV21-1 is noted as a pseudogene. CDR3 size: 11 residues. CDR3 nucleotide sequence: TGTGCCAGCAGCGACAGCTATGGCTACACCTTC. Its translation: CASSDSYGYTF.

V usage is TRBV7-6 and J usage is TRBJ2-3, with 9 bases identical to TRBD1. Per the germline V gene, CDR1 is SGHVS and CDR2 is FNYEAQ. V was clipped by 5 bases and J by 6 bases; unmatched bases: 6. The CDR3 is 14 residues long. This CDR3 reads CASSRRDREDTQYF. For the CDR3, the DNA is TGTGCCAGCAGCCGCCGGGACAGGGAGGATACGCAGTATTTT.

This sequence joins TRBV30 and TRBJ1-1; D might be TRBD1 (5 bases). The CDR3 spans 13 residues. The V end was cut by 0 bases, the J end by 9 bases, with 14 bases between. Germline CDR1 is GTSNPN and CDR2 is SVGIG (reference sequence). DNA for the CDR3: TGTGCCTGGAGTGTAGGGTTAAGGGGCAAAGCTTTCTTT. The encoded protein is CAWSVGLRGKAFF.

V gene TRBV19 combines with J gene TRBJ2-3; 11 positions match TRBD2. V shed 5 bases and J 2 bases; nucleotides not matched to a gene: 6. The CDR3 extends over 16 amino acids. The germline V gene encodes CDR1 LNHDA and CDR2 SQIVND (reference sequence). This CDR3 is CASSLVLAGATDTQYF. Written as DNA, the CDR3 is TGTGCCAGTAGTTTGGTACTAGCGGGGGCCACAGATACGCAGTATTTT.

V usage is TRBV27 and J usage is TRBJ2-1; D is unclear. This CDR3 is built from 13 residues. Trimming took off 3 bases at V and 5 bases at J, with 8 bases between the two ends. The germline CDR1 and CDR2 sequences are MNHEY and SMNVEV (reference sequence). The CDR3 is CASSFSRDNEQFF. CDR3 DNA: TGTGCCAGCAGTTTTAGTCGGGACAATGAGCAGTTCTTC.

This clone was seen a single time. This sequence joins TRBV5-4 and TRBJ2-3; 16 bases fit TRBD2. Trimming took 4 bases from V and 3 from J; bases not matched to a gene: 5. The germline V gene encodes CDR1 SGHNT and CDR2 YYREEE (reference sequence). There are 17 residues in the CDR3. The CDR3 is CASSPSGLAGGTDTQYF. The CDR3, as DNA: TGTGCCAGCAGCCCCTCGGGACTAGCGGGGGGGACAGATACGCAGTATTTT.

This chain connects TRBV4-3 to TRBJ1-5, with D uncertain. This CDR3 spans 17 amino acids. Germline V gives CDR1 LGHNA, CDR2 YSLEER. Trimming cost V 0 bases and J 2 bases, with 14 bases left between them. The CDR3 sequence: CASSQDRHSLGNQPQHF. CDR3 DNA sequence: TGCGCCAGCAGCCAAGATCGGCACAGTCTGGGCAATCAGCCCCAGCATTTT.

This clone was detected once. The chain uses TRBV3-1 (or the pseudogene TRBV3-2) and TRBJ2-6; TRBD1 agrees at 7 bases. V shed 4 bases, J shed 0 bases, and the junction held 3 bases outside the gene matches. In germline, CDR1 is LGHDT, CDR2 YNNKEL (reference sequence). This CDR3 has 16 residues. CDR3 coding DNA: TGTGCCAGCAGCCTCAGGGACAGCTCTGGGGCCAACGTCCTGACTTTC. It is translated as CASSLRDSSGANVLTF.

This clone has just one count. This chain links TRBV6-5 with TRBJ2-1, with 11 bases that match TRBD1. V trimming: 7 bases; J trimming: 9 bases; junction bases outside the gene matches: 11. Germline-derived CDR1 and CDR2 are MNHEY and SVGAGI. The CDR3 contains 15 residues. The CDR3 loop reads CASNLDSGTGGEQFF. The CDR3 DNA reads as TGTGCCAGCAACCTCGATTCCGGGACAGGGGGTGAGCAGTTCTTC.

The chain joins TRBV2 to TRBJ2-2; 10 bases are a match to TRBD2. The V gene end was trimmed by 6 bases and the J gene end by 5 bases; junction bases not matched to a gene: 6. Per the germline V gene, CDR1 is SNHLY and CDR2 is FYNNEI. The CDR3 covers 15 residues. CDR3 bases: TGTGCCAGCAGGAGGAGCGGGGGGGGAACCGGGGAGCTGTTTTTT. This sequence encodes CASRRSGGGTGELFF.

The chain recombines TRBV5-1 with TRBJ2-3; 7 bases map to TRBD2. V lost 0 bases, J lost 4 bases, and 8 bases stayed unmatched. The CDR3 length is 16 residues. CDR1 and CDR2 from the germline V gene are SGHRS and YFSETQ. CDR3: CASSLAGQGGSDTQYF. The CDR3 nucleotides read TGCGCCAGCAGCTTGGCTGGGCAGGGAGGGTCAGATACGCAGTATTTT.